This TCR beta chain was sequenced during a study of T cell responses to AZD1222 COVID-19 vaccine. Whole-study findings and limits: Only six or seven AZD1222 recipients were seropositive at baseline. White British donors predominated, females outnumbered males, and clonal diversity was possibly underestimated. The study found Spike-specific TCR breadth and depth rose after two AZD1222 doses. Every sample of the repertoires postdated the peak T cell response.

In this sample, this clone turned up once. Its matching antigen is unknown. Some clones are missing from TCRdb's copy, which holds only in-frame ones; the method was immunoSEQ multiplex PCR. The table has about 150,000 clones, approximately 90% seen once. The starting material was peripheral blood, obtained on day 0 of AZD1222 vaccination. This receptor was obtained from an adult in good health.

The CDR3 DNA reads as TGTGCCAGCAGCTCCAGGGGAGGGGAGGGCGAGACCCAGTACTTC. It codes for CASSSRGGEGETQYF. The genes are TRBV9 and TRBJ2-5, with a possible D match to TRBD2 (7 bases). Germline V lookup: CDR1 SGDLS, CDR2 YYNGEE. V was shortened by 4 bases and J by 5 bases, with 18 bases between the two germline ends. This CDR3 has 15 residues.